The present entry profiles one T cell receptor beta chain with its context. Its antigen is not known. These data belong to a study of T cell responses to AZD1222 COVID-19 vaccine. Study in general: Pooled samples include second doses given at about 4 or 12 weeks.

Trimming left V 1 base short and J 2 bases short, with 10 bases between. This CDR3 comprises 15 residues. Per the germline V gene, CDR1 is SGHVS and CDR2 is FQNEAQ. Method: immunoSEQ multiplex PCR; TCRdb's copy keeps in-frame clones and lacks some. The data hold about 94,000 clones, with about 88% observed a single time. Study-wide points: Researchers report vaccine-associated CD4 TCRs spanning spike, with dominance at 160-218 and 743-854. Repertoire sampling happened only post peak T cell response.

This sequence originates from an adult in good health. Sequences were derived from peripheral blood, sampled on day 0 of AZD1222 vaccination. The V gene is TRBV7-8, the J gene TRBJ2-3; D may be TRBD2 (6 bases). Here the CDR3 DNA reads TGTGCCAGCAGCTTAGAGCGGGTCACCACAGATACGCAGTATTTT. Translation gives CASSLERVTTDTQYF.